This TCR beta chain was sequenced in a study of shared clonotypes between healthy human individuals. Across the whole study: Per donor, three plates held CD4 naive cells, three held CD4 memory, two held CD8 naive and one held CD8 memory.

In the source study's methods: Filtering differed for immunoSEQ, which gave only junction sequences without quality scores. The repertoire was sequenced with immunoSEQ multiplex PCR; TCRdb's copy has only in-frame clones and lacks some. V, J and clone size are those of that table, while D and trimming were read from the DNA. The sample has about 1.1 million clones, around 77% seen once. With 4 bases removed from V and 4 bases from J, the gap between germline ends came to 13 bases. The CDR3 runs 14 residues. The germline V gene has CDR1 SNHLY and CDR2 FYNNEI. Sequenced: memory CD4+ T cells from PBMCs. The subset is: CD45RA-negative fraction. This TCR was recovered from a man younger than 35 in good health. Some clones in this sample may be carry-over from other donors' samples. The chain joins TRBV2 to TRBJ1-1, with no clear D. The CDR3 DNA follows: TGTGCCAGCAGTGTGGCGGAGCGGGGCACTGAAGCTTTCTTT. Its protein product is CASSVAERGTEAFF.